Following are 29 T cell receptor beta chains from one sample sequenced in a study of cytomegalovirus exposure and HLA in healthy donors. Primers: 60 Vbeta forward and 13 Jbeta reverse. Repertoires were generated with immunoSEQ multiplex PCR, while TCRdb's copy carries only in-frame clones and drops some. Among under 200,000 clones listed, 75% to 90% were seen once. Specimen: PBMCs. These TCRs come from a middle-aged man in good health and CMV-seropositive.

In nucleotides, the CDR3 is TGTGCCAGCAGCCGACAGGGCCGTCAAGGCTACACCTTC. As protein: CASSRQGRQGYTF. The chain joins TRBV7-3 to TRBJ1-2, with 7 bases identical to TRBD1. The V and J ends lost 5 bases and 8 bases, in that order; junction bases with no gene match: 8. This CDR3 is 13 amino acids long. Germline V gene sequence: CDR1 SGHTA, CDR2 FQGTGA. The full variable domain, rest sourced from reference TRBV7-3 and TRBJ1-2, is GAGVSQTPSNKVTEKGKYVELRCDPISGHTALYWYRQSLGQGPEFLIYFQGTGAADDSGLPNDRFFAVRPEGSVSTLKIQRTERGDSAVYLCASSRQGRQGYTFGSGTRLTVV.

J is TRBJ2-5 and V is TRBV6-1, with 8 nucleotides matching TRBD2. The DNA matches TRBJ2-7 better at its end, which makes the J call doubtful. The CDR3 has 13 residues. Germline CDR1 is MNHNS and CDR2 is SASEGT. The CDR3 bases are TGTGCCAGCGGCGGCGGGGGGCTCCACGAGCAGTACTTC. It is translated as CASGGGGLHEQYF.

This clone has a handful of counts. The chain recombines TRBV6-6 with TRBJ2-5; TRBD1 aligns across 8 bases. Germline loops: CDR1 MNHNY, CDR2 SVGAGI (reference sequence). The CDR3 has 14 residues. V shed 5 bases and J 6 bases; nucleotides not matched to a gene: 8. The CDR3 sequence is CASSGGQGPQTQYF. CDR3 DNA: TGTGCCAGCAGTGGTGGACAGGGCCCCCAGACCCAGTACTTC.

This clone was picked up a small number of times. The V gene is TRBV10-3, the J gene TRBJ2-7; D not certain. Germline CDR1 reads ENHRY; CDR2 reads SYGVKD. The CDR3 spans 13 residues. V was clipped by 6 bases and J by 5 bases, with 14 bases between them. CDR3 sequence: CAIRGSHTHEQYF. The CDR3 region has the DNA TGTGCCATCAGGGGCAGTCACACCCACGAGCAGTACTTC.

The genes are TRBV6-5 and TRBJ1-6, with a possible D match to TRBD1 (5 bases). The length of the CDR3 is 15 residues. Trimming shortened V by 4 bases and J by 8 bases, and 15 bases separated the two germline ends. Germline CDR1 and CDR2: MNHEY and SVGAGI. CDR3 loop: CASSWFSGRDSPLHF. The CDR3 DNA sequence: TGTGCCAGCAGTTGGTTCTCAGGGAGGGATTCACCCCTCCACTTT.

The chain links TRBV7-6 to TRBJ2-5; a possible D gene is TRBD1 (5 bases). Trimming removed 1 base at V and 1 base at J, with 7 bases between. Germline V lookup: CDR1 SGHVS, CDR2 FNYEAQ. The CDR3 has 14 amino acids. The CDR3 region is CASSLEGFQETQYF. CDR3 nucleotides: TGTGCCAGCAGCTTAGAGGGGTTCCAAGAGACCCAGTACTTC.

This clone occurred a few times. The rearrangement joins TRBV30 to TRBJ1-1; the D is unclear. CDR1 is GTSNPN, CDR2 SVGIG, per germline (reference sequence). Trimming pared 0 bases from V and 7 bases from J, leaving 3 bases between. The CDR3 spans 10 residues. Here the CDR3 DNA reads TGTGCCTGGAGTGTACTTGAAGCTTTCTTT. It encodes CAWSVLEAFF.

The chain links TRBV7-2 to TRBJ2-1, with 8 bases identical to TRBD2. Germline V gene lookup returns CDR1 SGHTA and CDR2 FQGNSA. J was trimmed by 0 bases and V by 5 bases; bases with no gene match: 3. The CDR3 length is 15 residues. The CDR3 bases are TGTGCCAGCAGCCCAAGCGGGGGCTCCTACAATGAGCAGTTCTTC. Its translation is CASSPSGGSYNEQFF. Variable domain in full (rest from reference TRBV7-2 and TRBJ2-1): GAGVSQSPSNKVTEKGKDVELRCDPISGHTALYWYRQSLGQGLEFLIYFQGNSAPDKSGLPSDRFSAERTGGSVSTLTIQRTQQEDSAVYLCASSPSGGSYNEQFFGPGTRLTVL.

This clone was observed a single time. The rearrangement joins TRBV28 to TRBJ1-1; 8 bases line up with TRBD1. J was trimmed by 1 base and V by 5 bases; bases with no gene match: 6. This CDR3 has 15 amino acids. Germline lookup yields CDR1 MDHEN and CDR2 SYDVKM. CDR3: CASSPGGQANTEAFF. The CDR3, as DNA: TGTGCCAGCAGTCCAGGGGGACAGGCGAACACTGAAGCTTTCTTT.

The CDR3 coding sequence is TGCGCCAGCAGCCAGGAGGACAGGGGCACAGATACGCAGTATTTT. This gives the protein CASSQEDRGTDTQYF. V and J are TRBV4-1 and TRBJ2-3, with 8 bases fitting TRBD1. J gave up 1 base and V 3 bases, and 3 bases lay outside the gene matches. The CDR3 length is 15 residues. Germline CDR1 and CDR2: MGHRA and YSYEKL.

V gene TRBV7-9 combines with J gene TRBJ2-7; tentative D call: TRBD2 (5 bases). Germline-derived CDR1 and CDR2 are SEHNR and FQNEAQ (reference sequence). With 1 base removed from V and 6 bases from J, the gap between germline ends came to 10 bases. This CDR3 comprises 13 residues. CDR3 nucleotide sequence: TGTGCCAGCAGCTTAGGGACTGGCGGCGAGCAGTACTTC. Its translation: CASSLGTGGEQYF.

The chain employs TRBV13 and TRBJ2-7, with D possibly being TRBD1 (5 bases). The CDR3 runs 15 residues. CDR1 and CDR2 from the germline V gene are PRHDT and FYEKMQ (reference sequence). Trimming removed 1 base at V and 1 base at J, with 11 bases between. CDR3 sequence: CASSLAGSLSYEQYF. The CDR3 coding sequence is TGTGCCAGCAGCTTAGCAGGGTCCCTTTCCTACGAGCAGTACTTC.

The rearrangement joins TRBV5-1 to TRBJ1-4; TRBD1 matches 8 bases. Germline CDR1 SGHRS, CDR2 YFSETQ. The ends lost 4 bases at V and 5 bases at J; junction bases unmatched: 10. The CDR3 covers 16 residues. The CDR3 sequence: CASSLLGGQGNEKLFF. The DNA for the CDR3 is TGCGCCAGCAGCCTCCTAGGAGGACAGGGCAATGAAAAACTGTTTTTT.

The chain links TRBV15 to TRBJ2-1; perhaps TRBD1 as D (6 bases). Germline-derived CDR1 and CDR2 are LNHNV and YYDKDF (reference sequence). V was trimmed by 9 bases and J by 5 bases, leaving 14 bases between them. The CDR3 is 13 amino acids. The CDR3 loop reads CATLQGNNNEQFF. Written as DNA, the CDR3 is TGTGCCACACTCCAGGGGAATAACAATGAGCAGTTCTTC.

The V gene is TRBV30, the J gene TRBJ1-2; no reliable D call. CDR1 is GTSNPN, CDR2 SVGIG, per germline (reference sequence). The CDR3 has 15 residues. V was trimmed by 7 bases and J by 5 bases, leaving 23 bases between them. The CDR3 sequence is CAFSIYRQVCYGYTF. The CDR3 nucleotides are TGTGCCTTCTCAATATATCGTCAGGTATGTTATGGCTACACCTTC.

The chain uses TRBV7-9 and TRBJ2-5; TRBD1 aligns across 9 bases. The CDR3 contains 17 residues. From germline, CDR1 is SEHNR and CDR2 FQNEAQ (reference sequence). J gave up 4 bases and V 4 bases, and 13 bases lay outside the gene matches. The CDR3 loop reads CASSSLWGSTGGETQYF. CDR3 DNA sequence: TGTGCCAGCAGCTCCCTTTGGGGGTCGACAGGGGGAGAGACCCAGTACTTC.

This rearrangement joins TRBV27 to TRBJ2-3, with 7 positions matching TRBD2. CDR3 length: 15 amino acids. Per germline, CDR1 MNHEY and CDR2 SMNVEV (reference sequence). V was clipped by 2 bases and J by 1 base; unmatched bases: 3. CDR3 residues: CASSLGGVGTDTQYF. CDR3 in DNA: TGTGCCAGCAGTTTAGGGGGGGTGGGCACAGATACGCAGTATTTT.

This clone was counted a few times. This chain connects TRBV5-6 to TRBJ2-4; tentatively, D is TRBD1 (6 bases). The CDR3 has 16 amino acids. Per germline, CDR1 SGHDT and CDR2 YYEEEE. Trimming shortened V by 4 bases and J by 2 bases, and 16 bases separated the two germline ends. CDR3 sequence (DNA): TGTGCCAGCAGCCAATACATCAGGGGCCCCAAAAACATTCAGTACTTC. Translated: CASSQYIRGPKNIQYF.

V and J are TRBV19 and TRBJ2-1, with 7 bases lining up with TRBD1. The length of the CDR3 is 13 residues. V lost 6 bases and J lost 6; bases outside the gene matches: 5. The germline V gene encodes CDR1 LNHDA and CDR2 SQIVND (reference sequence). The DNA of the CDR3 is TGTGCCAGTAGCCGCTCAGGGGGCAATGAGCAGTTCTTC. It codes for CASSRSGGNEQFF.

This chain's CDR3 is CASSETGGTEAFF. In DNA, the CDR3 is TGTGCCAGCAGTGAAACAGGCGGCACTGAAGCTTTCTTT. The chain couples TRBV2 to TRBJ1-1, with D maybe TRBD1 (5 bases). Germline lookup yields CDR1 SNHLY and CDR2 FYNNEI. This CDR3 is 13 amino acids long. The ends were cut back, 2 bases at V and 4 bases at J, with 8 bases in the middle.

The rearrangement joins TRBV4-3 to TRBJ2-1; D possibly corresponds to TRBD2 (7 bases). V lost 5 bases, J lost 6 bases, and 14 bases lay in between. This CDR3 comprises 14 residues. CDR1 LGHNA and CDR2 YSLEER come from the germline V gene. For the CDR3, the DNA is TGCGCCAGCAGCATCCGCGGGGGCCGCAATGAGCAGTTCTTC. Encoded protein: CASSIRGGRNEQFF.

This chain connects TRBV15 to TRBJ1-3; tentative D call: TRBD1 (6 bases). This CDR3 comprises 16 residues. The V end lost 0 bases, the J end lost 6 bases, and 15 bases lay between the germline ends. In germline, CDR1 is LNHNV, CDR2 YYDKDF (reference sequence). Here the CDR3 DNA reads TGTGCCACCAGCAGAGATGGGGGGGGCTTTGAAAACACCATATATTTT. It yields the protein CATSRDGGGFENTIYF.

In regard to this clone: The junction and the germline gene differ at one end; a read error may be behind it. The J gene is TRBJ2-5, the V gene TRBV7-7; 13 bases are shared with TRBD2. The CDR3 sequence is 16 residues long. The V gene's germline CDR1 is SSHAT and CDR2 FNYEAQ (reference sequence). The CDR3 reads CASSPGLAGAQETQYF. DNA of the CDR3: TGTGCTAGCAGCCCTGGACTAGCGGGGGCGCAAGAGACCCAGTACTTC.

V usage is TRBV30 and J usage is TRBJ2-3; 9 bases agree with TRBD1. This CDR3 has 16 amino acids. Germline lookup yields CDR1 GTSNPN and CDR2 SVGIG (reference sequence). V shed 0 bases and J 6 bases; nucleotides not matched to a gene: 10. Here the CDR3 DNA reads TGTGCCTGGAGTGTACAGGGGGCCAGCTCCTGGGATACGCAGTATTTT. Amino acid sequence: CAWSVQGASSWDTQYF.

The chain uses TRBV19 and TRBJ1-6; D is perhaps TRBD1 (5 bases). CDR3 length equals 13 residues. With 7 bases removed from V and 7 bases from J, the gap between germline ends came to 11 bases. Per germline, CDR1 LNHDA and CDR2 SQIVND (reference sequence). The CDR3 DNA sequence: TGTGCCAGTACCACAGGTCAGAATTCACCCCTCCACTTT. This encodes CASTTGQNSPLHF.

The J gene is TRBJ2-1, the V gene TRBV29-1; TRBD2 matches 10 bases. This CDR3 has 18 residues. Germline trimming cut 3 bases from V and 0 bases from J; bases unmatched to any gene: 11. Germline lookup yields CDR1 SQVTM and CDR2 ANQGSEA. DNA for the CDR3: TGCAGCGTTGATACGGTAGCGGGGGGACTAAGCTCCTACAATGAGCAGTTCTTC. It translates to CSVDTVAGGLSSYNEQFF.

This chain joins TRBV19 and TRBJ1-1, with 8 bases that match TRBD1. V was pared by 10 bases and J by 1 base, with 5 bases of the junction left unmatched. The CDR3 is 13 amino acids. Germline values: CDR1 LNHDA, CDR2 SQIVND (reference sequence). For the CDR3, the DNA is TGTGCCATGTCCGGGACAGGGAACACTGAAGCTTTCTTT. Translating gives CAMSGTGNTEAFF.

This chain uses TRBV5-3 with TRBJ1-4; TRBD1 matches at 12 bases. TRBV5-3 is filed as an ORF, its function uncertain. With V trimmed by 4 bases and J by 6 bases, 19 bases remained unmatched. This CDR3 is built from 20 residues. CDR3 nucleotides: TGTGCCAGAAGCGGGAACCCGGGACAGGGGGCCTGTTTAGGATATGAAAAACTGTTTTTT. Amino acid sequence: CARSGNPGQGACLGYEKLFF.

The chain uses TRBV5-4 and TRBJ2-5; 8 bases agree with TRBD2. In germline, CDR1 is SGHNT, CDR2 YYREEE (reference sequence). CDR3 length: 14 residues. V gave up 0 bases and J gave up 5 bases; unmatched junction bases: 3. The CDR3 loop is CASSLEASGETQYF. CDR3 nucleotide sequence: TGTGCCAGCAGCTTGGAGGCTAGCGGGGAGACCCAGTACTTC. Based on the CDR3 plus reference TRBV5-4 and TRBJ2-5, the full variable domain is ETGVTQSPTHLIKTRGQQVTLRCSSQSGHNTVSWYQQALGQGPQFIFQYYREEENGRGNFPPRFSGLQFPNYSSELNVNALELDDSALYLCASSLEASGETQYFGPGTRLLVL.